The source of this TCR beta chain is a study of human thymus T cells. Points from the study as a whole: In thymic and blood repertoires alike, V and J usage looked biased. Unrelated individuals were reported by related research to share highly overlapping thymic repertoires.

Thymic tissue was derived from resections collected during corrective heart surgery. Among the donors, all were healthy Finnish infants having corrective surgery for congenital heart defects. A remark on this clone: Its antigen remains unknown.

Sequenced by immunoSEQ multiplex PCR; TCRdb stores in-frame clones only, minus some. This table holds some 130,000 clones, around 96% found once. The V gene lost 1 base and the J gene lost 7 bases, with 13 bases spanning the gap. The V gene's germline CDR1 is SEHNR and CDR2 FQNEAQ (reference sequence). The CDR3 has 14 amino acids. The chain has TRBV7-9 and TRBJ1-2; D unresolved. The sequencing sample was made of thymus tissue. This TCR derives from a boy under three years old with a congenital heart defect but otherwise immunologically healthy. The CDR3 nucleotides are TGTGCCAGCAGCTTAGACCAACACGACGGTGGCTACACCTTC. It codes for CASSLDQHDGGYTF.